Listed here are 10 T cell receptor beta chains from one sample, sequenced in a study of CXCR3 chemokines and chemotherapy response in bladder cancer. TCRdb analysed the PCR reads with MiXCR anew, one entry per CDR3 protein. The repertoire holds some 2,000 distinct CDR3 sequences, with over 15% as singletons. The specimen was collected from a patient whose treatment included neoadjuvant chemotherapy. These TCRs come from a human donor with bladder cancer that responded to neoadjuvant chemotherapy.

This clonotype qualifies as large. The gene calls are TRBV29-1 and TRBJ2-1; the D call may be TRBD1 or TRBD2 (6 bases each). The germline gives CDR1 SQVTM, CDR2 ANQGSEA. The ends were cut back, 1 base at V and 6 bases at J, with 16 bases in the middle. The CDR3 has 15 residues. The CDR3 is CSVEGEGGTGNEQFF. CDR3 sequence (DNA): TGCAGCGTTGAAGGTGAGGGGGGTACAGGCAATGAGCAGTTCTTC.

In this sample, this clonotype turned up many times. This chain's CDR3 is CASSLLAGGANEQFF. The CDR3 DNA follows: TGTGCCAGCAGCTTACTAGCGGGAGGGGCAAATGAGCAGTTCTTC. The V gene is TRBV11-2, the J gene TRBJ2-1; 12 bases line up with TRBD2. V lost 2 bases, J lost 7 bases, and 3 bases stayed unmatched. Germline V gives CDR1 SGHAT, CDR2 FQNNGV. The length of the CDR3 is 15 residues.

This clonotype was seen repeatedly, ten times or more. This sequence joins TRBV30 and TRBJ2-7; D gene ambiguous. CDR3 length: 15 amino acids. Germline V lookup: CDR1 GTSNPN, CDR2 SVGIG (reference sequence). With 4 bases removed from V and 6 bases from J, the gap between germline ends came to 22 bases. In DNA, the CDR3 is TGTGCCTGGAACCTACTGGATAGGGATTTCGCCGAGCAGTACTTC. Amino acids: CAWNLLDRDFAEQYF.

Many counts were recorded for this clonotype. The J gene is TRBJ2-1, the V gene TRBV12-3 or TRBV12-4; D is uncertain. Trimming took off 4 bases at V and 9 bases at J, with 10 bases between the two ends. The CDR3 is 12 residues long. The CDR3 region is CASSSPRSEQFF. CDR3 nucleotides: TGTGCCAGCAGTTCCCCTCGTAGTGAGCAGTTCTTC.

By share, this clonotype ranks as large. The chain links TRBV19 to TRBJ1-1; D gene uncertain. The CDR3 loop spans 13 amino acids. Germline V gene lookup returns CDR1 LNHDA and CDR2 SQIVND (reference sequence). Trimming cost V 6 bases and J 0 bases, with 8 bases left between them. This chain's CDR3 is CASSGRMNTEAFF. CDR3 coding DNA: TGTGCCAGTAGCGGGCGGATGAACACTGAAGCTTTCTTT. The full variable domain, its missing parts supplied by reference TRBV19 and TRBJ1-1, is DGGITQSPKYLFRKEGQNVTLSCEQNLNHDAMYWYRQDPGQGLRLIYYSQIVNDFQKGDIAEGYSVSREKKESFPLTVTSAQKNPTAFYLCASSGRMNTEAFFGQGTRLTVV.

This clonotype is labeled medium-sized. This chain links TRBV6-6 with TRBJ2-1, with 7 bases matching TRBD2. The CDR3 spans 16 residues. The J segment lost 4 bases and the V segment lost 5 bases, leaving 11 bases of the junction unmatched. CDR1 is MNHNY and CDR2 is SVGAGI in the germline V gene (reference sequence). The CDR3, as DNA: TGTGCCAGCAGTCTTGGGAGGGACTCCTCATACAATGAGCAGTTCTTC. Protein sequence: CASSLGRDSSYNEQFF.

This clonotype ranks as medium-sized. The V and J genes are TRBV6-5 and TRBJ2-1, with D perhaps TRBD2 (6 bases). Trimming pared 5 bases from V and 6 bases from J, leaving 11 bases between. Per germline, CDR1 MNHEY and CDR2 SVGAGI. This CDR3 is built from 13 residues. DNA of the CDR3: TGTGCCAGCAGTCCGGACTATTTCAATGAGCAGTTCTTC. It is translated as CASSPDYFNEQFF.

In this sample, this clonotype turned up many times. The V and J genes are TRBV18 and TRBJ2-1; TRBD1 matches 8 bases. J gave up 2 bases and V 3 bases, and 6 bases lay outside the gene matches. Germline V gives CDR1 KGHSH, CDR2 LQKENI. This CDR3 has 16 residues. CDR3 DNA: TGTGCCAGCTCACCTGAGGGCAGGGGGCCCTACAATGAGCAGTTCTTC. It translates to CASSPEGRGPYNEQFF.

In this sample, this clonotype is large. The chain combines TRBV19 with TRBJ2-3; 8 nucleotides line up with TRBD1. Trimming cost V 4 bases and J 2 bases; bases outside gene matches: 8. CDR1 is LNHDA, CDR2 SQIVND, per germline (reference sequence). The CDR3 contains 16 residues. CDR3 nucleotides: TGTGCCAGTAGTACGGAGACAGGGGCACACACAGATACGCAGTATTTT. Translating it yields CASSTETGAHTDTQYF.

This clonotype is classed as medium-sized (0.01 to 0.1%). This sequence joins TRBV12-3 or TRBV12-4 and TRBJ1-2, with 7 nucleotides matching TRBD1. The CDR3 runs 12 residues. Trimming took 3 bases from V and 7 from J; bases not matched to a gene: 2. CDR3 protein: CASSFGQAGYTF. In DNA form, the CDR3 reads TGTGCCAGCAGTTTCGGACAGGCTGGCTACACCTTC.